This T cell receptor beta chain was retrieved from a study of cytomegalovirus exposure and HLA in healthy donors. The CDR3 sequence is 15 residues long. Germline V gives CDR1 SEHNR, CDR2 FQNEAQ (reference sequence). Trimming pared 5 bases from V and 1 base from J, leaving 14 bases between. The PCR was carried out with 60 Vbeta primers and 13 Jbeta primers. The table came from immunoSEQ multiplex PCR; TCRdb's copy has only in-frame clones and leaves some out. The sample lists approximately 100,000 clones, about 76% occurring once. This clonotype originated in a middle-aged woman in good health and CMV-seronegative. The rearrangement joins TRBV7-9 to TRBJ1-1, with no clear D. Source material: PBMCs. This CDR3 reads CASSPPPTGNTEAFF. The CDR3 DNA sequence: TGTGCCAGCAGCCCGCCCCCCACGGGGAACACTGAAGCTTTCTTT.